Here is one T cell receptor beta chain with its context. Its matching antigen is unknown. One end of the junction does not line up with germline, which may come from a read error. The source of the sample is a study of tumor and adjacent non-tumor tissue in lung cancer. Overall study context: Patients comprised about a dozen adenocarcinoma, 2 squamous cell carcinoma and 1 small cell lung cancer. Aged about 31 to 80 years, patients included 10 men and about five women with stage I to III disease. Findings and caveats of the study: TCR diversity was significantly greater in tumor than normal lung tissue. Tumor TCR diversity, when higher, was linked to shorter survival.

This CDR3 spans 16 amino acids. A modified ARM-PCR protocol with three rounds of nested PCR amplified TCRbeta. TCRdb analysed the multiplex PCR reads with MiXCR anew, one entry per CDR3 protein. There are some 120,000 distinct CDR3 sequences in the sample; about 66% occur only once, and 9.5% to 15% lies in the top ten. The template was RNA from unsorted bulk tissue. The J gene is TRBJ2-2, the V gene TRBV12-3 or TRBV12-4; 10 bases fit TRBD2. Material for sequencing was lung tumor tissue. The sequence was obtained from a man between 25 and 39 years old with non-small cell lung cancer. The CDR3: CASSFGTSEGTGELSF. For the CDR3, the DNA is TGTGCCAGCAGTTTCGGGACTAGCGAGGGCACCGGGGAGCTGTCTTTT.